This is a list of T cell receptor beta chains from one sample in a study of blood T cells in healthy people across ages. TCRdb recomputed calls from the 5' RACE reads with MiXCR, one row per CDR3 protein. The data contain hundreds of thousands of distinct CDR3 sequences, roughly 43% of them singletons. The sequenced material came from blood. These receptors all come from a young man in good health. The CDR3 runs from the conserved cysteine through the conserved F or W. Fields, in order: V gene, clone size, D gene, J gene, CDR3 DNA, CDR3 protein. A D gene is named only where the DNA matches it firmly. Some rows have no size entry. The others give once, few or many, or a class for an expanded clone.

v_call: TRBV6-2/TRBV6-3
clone_size: .
d_call: .
j_call: TRBJ1-1
cdr3_nt: TGTGCCAGCAGTTCAGAAGGGGAAGCTTTCTTT
cdr3_aa: CASSSEGEAFF

v_call: TRBV20-1
clone_size: .
d_call: TRBD2
j_call: TRBJ2-1
cdr3_nt: TGCAGTGCTACCCTAGCGGGGAATGAGCAGTTCTTC
cdr3_aa: CSATLAGNEQFF

v_call: TRBV25-1
clone_size: few
d_call: .
j_call: TRBJ2-7
cdr3_nt: TGTGCCAGCACACAGGGCCCTTGGGCCGAGCAGTACTTC
cdr3_aa: CASTQGPWAEQYF

v_call: TRBV20-1
clone_size: .
d_call: .
j_call: TRBJ2-1
cdr3_nt: TGCAGTGCTAGAGAGGGGGATAGAGAGCAGTTCTTC
cdr3_aa: CSAREGDREQFF

v_call: TRBV6-5
clone_size: .
d_call: .
j_call: TRBJ1-3
cdr3_nt: TGTGCCAGCAGTTACTCCGGGCAGGTCGGAAACACCATATATTTT
cdr3_aa: CASSYSGQVGNTIYF

v_call: TRBV28
clone_size: .
d_call: TRBD2
j_call: TRBJ2-1
cdr3_nt: TGTGCCAGCAGTTTAAGTAGGGGACTATTGTACAATGAGCAGTTCTTC
cdr3_aa: CASSLSRGLLYNEQFF

v_call: TRBV5-1
clone_size: .
d_call: .
j_call: TRBJ1-4
cdr3_nt: TGCGCCAGTCAGGGAATCGGTGAAAAACTGTTTTTT
cdr3_aa: CASQGIGEKLFF

v_call: TRBV20-1
clone_size: .
d_call: .
j_call: TRBJ2-1
cdr3_nt: TGCAGTGCTAGAGGGGGCTCGAGCTCCTACAATGAGCAGTTCTTC
cdr3_aa: CSARGGSSSYNEQFF

v_call: TRBV20-1
clone_size: .
d_call: .
j_call: TRBJ2-1
cdr3_nt: TGCAGTGCGGCCCGTAATGAGCAGTTCTTC
cdr3_aa: CSAARNEQFF

v_call: TRBV2
clone_size: .
d_call: .
j_call: TRBJ2-7
cdr3_nt: TGTGCCAGCGCAATTAGGTACGAGCAGTACTTC
cdr3_aa: CASAIRYEQYF

v_call: TRBV20-1
clone_size: few
d_call: .
j_call: TRBJ2-1
cdr3_nt: TGCAGTGCTGGCCCCTCGGGCTCCTACAATGAGCAGTTCTTC
cdr3_aa: CSAGPSGSYNEQFF

v_call: TRBV28
clone_size: .
d_call: .
j_call: TRBJ2-5
cdr3_nt: TGTGCCAGCATCACCCCGGGCCAAGAGACCCAGTACTTC
cdr3_aa: CASITPGQETQYF

v_call: TRBV6-1
clone_size: .
d_call: .
j_call: TRBJ2-7
cdr3_nt: TGTGCCAGCAGTGAACGTGGGGAGTCCTACGAGCAGTACTTC
cdr3_aa: CASSERGESYEQYF

v_call: TRBV27
clone_size: .
d_call: .
j_call: TRBJ2-7
cdr3_nt: TGTGCCAGCAGTGTACCAGGGTCCGCCTACGAGCAGTACTTC
cdr3_aa: CASSVPGSAYEQYF

v_call: TRBV4-1
clone_size: few
d_call: .
j_call: TRBJ1-5
cdr3_nt: TGCGCCAGCAGCCAAGATAATGGGGTAAGACAGCCCCAGCATTTT
cdr3_aa: CASSQDNGVRQPQHF

v_call: TRBV4-1
clone_size: .
d_call: .
j_call: TRBJ2-5
cdr3_nt: TGCGCCAGCAGCCCAGACCAGACAGTCCAAGAGACCCAGTACTTC
cdr3_aa: CASSPDQTVQETQYF

v_call: TRBV14
clone_size: .
d_call: .
j_call: TRBJ2-6
cdr3_nt: TGTGCCAGCAGCCAGCCGTGGGCCAACGTCCTGACTTTC
cdr3_aa: CASSQPWANVLTF

v_call: TRBV27
clone_size: few
d_call: TRBD1
j_call: TRBJ2-7
cdr3_nt: TGTGCCAGCAGTTTAGTGGACAGGGGGCGAGGCGAGCAGTACTTC
cdr3_aa: CASSLVDRGRGEQYF

v_call: TRBV5-1
clone_size: .
d_call: .
j_call: TRBJ1-6
cdr3_nt: TGCGCCAGCAGCTCAAGGGGCCCTAATTCACCCCTCCACTTT
cdr3_aa: CASSSRGPNSPLHF

v_call: TRBV20-1
clone_size: .
d_call: .
j_call: TRBJ1-4
cdr3_nt: TGCAGTGCTAGGGATAGAGGGCAGGGGAATGAAAAACTGTTTTTT
cdr3_aa: CSARDRGQGNEKLFF

v_call: TRBV12-3/TRBV12-4
clone_size: few
d_call: .
j_call: TRBJ2-7
cdr3_nt: TGTGCCAGCAGCAGGACGGAAGACTACGAGCAGTACTTC
cdr3_aa: CASSRTEDYEQYF

v_call: TRBV21-1
clone_size: .
d_call: .
j_call: TRBJ2-7
cdr3_nt: TGTGCCAGCAGCGGCCACAGGGGAGACTGTAAGCCCGAGCAGTACTTC
cdr3_aa: CASSGHRGDCKPEQYF

v_call: TRBV5-1
clone_size: .
d_call: .
j_call: TRBJ1-5
cdr3_nt: TGCGCCAGCAGCCGTGGGGAGACAGCGGCTCAGCCCCAGCATTTT
cdr3_aa: CASSRGETAAQPQHF

v_call: TRBV15
clone_size: once
d_call: .
j_call: TRBJ2-1
cdr3_nt: TGTGCCACCAGCAGAGATCAAGGGGGGAGCTCCTACAATGAGCAGTTCTTC
cdr3_aa: CATSRDQGGSSYNEQFF

v_call: TRBV7-2
clone_size: few
d_call: TRBD2
j_call: TRBJ2-3
cdr3_nt: TGTGCCAGCAGCTTAATGAGCGGCGGGGGGCCCACAGATACGCAGTATTTT
cdr3_aa: CASSLMSGGGPTDTQYF

v_call: TRBV28
clone_size: .
d_call: .
j_call: TRBJ1-5
cdr3_nt: TGTGCCGGAGGAGGGTATAGCAATCAGCCCCAGCATTTT
cdr3_aa: CAGGGYSNQPQHF

v_call: TRBV5-1
clone_size: few
d_call: .
j_call: TRBJ1-5
cdr3_nt: TGCGCCAGCAGCAGGACCGGCCCAGGGCAGCCCCAGCATTTT
cdr3_aa: CASSRTGPGQPQHF

v_call: TRBV29-1
clone_size: few
d_call: .
j_call: TRBJ1-2
cdr3_nt: TGCAGCACAAAGGGGGAAGCTAACTATGGCTACACCTTC
cdr3_aa: CSTKGEANYGYTF

v_call: TRBV6-1
clone_size: .
d_call: .
j_call: TRBJ1-5
cdr3_nt: TGCGCCAGCAGGGAATCGACAGGCCCCCATCAGCCCCAGCATTTT
cdr3_aa: CASRESTGPHQPQHF

v_call: TRBV3-1
clone_size: .
d_call: .
j_call: TRBJ1-4
cdr3_nt: TGTGCCAGCAGCCCTCCCTTCGGGCAGGGGATAACTAATGAAAAACTGTTTTTT
cdr3_aa: CASSPPFGQGITNEKLFF

v_call: TRBV20-1
clone_size: .
d_call: TRBD1
j_call: TRBJ2-3
cdr3_nt: TGCAGTGCTAGAAAGACAGGGTTTGGCACAGATACGCAGTATTTT
cdr3_aa: CSARKTGFGTDTQYF

v_call: TRBV10-3
clone_size: many
d_call: .
j_call: TRBJ1-2
cdr3_nt: TGTGCCATCAGTAGAGACTATGGCTACACCTTC
cdr3_aa: CAISRDYGYTF

v_call: TRBV15
clone_size: .
d_call: TRBD1
j_call: TRBJ2-7
cdr3_nt: TGTGCCACCAGCTGGGACAGGGTAAGCTCCTACGAGCAGTACTTC
cdr3_aa: CATSWDRVSSYEQYF

v_call: TRBV6-1
clone_size: .
d_call: .
j_call: TRBJ2-1
cdr3_nt: TGTGCCAGCAGTGAAGGGCCAGCTTCTGAGCAGTTCTTC
cdr3_aa: CASSEGPASEQFF

v_call: TRBV12-3/TRBV12-4
clone_size: few
d_call: .
j_call: TRBJ1-4
cdr3_nt: TGTGCCAGCAGTTTTGTCCCTAATGAAAAACTGTTTTTT
cdr3_aa: CASSFVPNEKLFF

v_call: TRBV4-1
clone_size: .
d_call: .
j_call: TRBJ2-1
cdr3_nt: TGCGCCAGCAGCCAAATTGCGAACTCCTACAATGAGCAGTTCTTC
cdr3_aa: CASSQIANSYNEQFF

v_call: TRBV7-2
clone_size: many
d_call: .
j_call: TRBJ1-1
cdr3_nt: TGTGCCAGCAGTTTATATACTGAAGCTTTCTTT
cdr3_aa: CASSLYTEAFF

v_call: TRBV6-5
clone_size: .
d_call: .
j_call: TRBJ1-2
cdr3_nt: TGTGCCAGCAGAGGACAGTCAAATGGCTACACCTTC
cdr3_aa: CASRGQSNGYTF

v_call: TRBV27
clone_size: few
d_call: TRBD1
j_call: TRBJ2-7
cdr3_nt: TGTGCCAGCAGTTTACAGGCAGGGGGCTACGAGCAGTACTTC
cdr3_aa: CASSLQAGGYEQYF

v_call: TRBV29-1
clone_size: .
d_call: .
j_call: TRBJ1-4
cdr3_nt: TGCAGCGTTGAAGGGCAGGGAGCAACTAATGAAAAACTGTTTTTT
cdr3_aa: CSVEGQGATNEKLFF

v_call: TRBV28
clone_size: .
d_call: TRBD1
j_call: TRBJ1-2
cdr3_nt: TGTGCCAGCAGGGTTCCCGACAGGGCGTTTGGCTACACCTTC
cdr3_aa: CASRVPDRAFGYTF

v_call: TRBV20-1
clone_size: .
d_call: TRBD1
j_call: TRBJ2-3
cdr3_nt: TGCAGTGCTAGAGATATGTCCAGGGGGCTAACAGATACGCAGTATTTT
cdr3_aa: CSARDMSRGLTDTQYF